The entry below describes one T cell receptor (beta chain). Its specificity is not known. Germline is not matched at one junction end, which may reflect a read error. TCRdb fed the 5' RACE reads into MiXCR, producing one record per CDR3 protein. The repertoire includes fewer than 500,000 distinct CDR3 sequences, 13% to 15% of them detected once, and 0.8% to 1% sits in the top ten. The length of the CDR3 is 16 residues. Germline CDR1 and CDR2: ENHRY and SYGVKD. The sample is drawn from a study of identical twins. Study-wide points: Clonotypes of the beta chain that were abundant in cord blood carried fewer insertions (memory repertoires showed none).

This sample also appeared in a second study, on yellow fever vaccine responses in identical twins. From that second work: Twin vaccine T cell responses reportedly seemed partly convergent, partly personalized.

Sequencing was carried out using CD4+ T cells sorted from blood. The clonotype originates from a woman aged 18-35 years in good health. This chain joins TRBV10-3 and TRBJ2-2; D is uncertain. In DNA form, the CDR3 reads TGTACCATCAGTGAGATCGTGGGGTCAGGAACCGGGGAGCTGTTTTTT. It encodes CTISEIVGSGTGELFF.